The rows below give T cell receptor beta chains drawn from one sample of a study of blood T cell repertoires in COVID-19. Clones were read by immunoSEQ multiplex PCR, and TCRdb kept only the in-frame ones, dropping some. The sample has 180,000 or so clones, about 81% seen once. Sequencing used peripheral blood. These receptors all come from a woman aged 65 to 85 with acute or convalescent COVID-19. The CDR3 runs from the conserved cysteine through the conserved F or W. Each record gives: clone size, J gene, D gene, V gene, CDR3 protein, CDR3 DNA. D genes are given only for firm matches. The size of a clone is reported for some rows only, either as once, few or many, or as a class for expanded clones.

clone size: .; J gene: TRBJ2-3; D gene: .; V gene: TRBV5-1; CDR3 protein: CASSLAAERSTDTQYF; CDR3 DNA: TGCGCCAGCAGCTTGGCCGCTGAGCGGTCCACAGATACGCAGTATTTT
clone size: few; J gene: TRBJ1-4; D gene: TRBD1; V gene: TRBV7-2; CDR3 protein: CASSRDRGWTEQLFF; CDR3 DNA: TGTGCCAGCAGCCGGGACAGGGGATGGACTGAACAACTGTTTTTT
clone size: .; J gene: TRBJ2-7; D gene: .; V gene: TRBV19; CDR3 protein: CASSRRGTYEQYF; CDR3 DNA: TGTGCCAGTAGTCGCAGGGGTACCTACGAGCAGTACTTC
clone size: .; J gene: TRBJ2-3; D gene: .; V gene: TRBV11-1; CDR3 protein: CASSTYTDTQYF; CDR3 DNA: TGTGCCAGCAGCACATACACAGATACGCAGTATTTT
clone size: once; J gene: TRBJ1-2; D gene: TRBD1; V gene: TRBV28; CDR3 protein: CASSMTGTGPTIYGYTF; CDR3 DNA: TGTGCCAGCTCCATGACCGGGACAGGACCTACGATCTATGGCTACACCTTC
clone size: once; J gene: TRBJ2-5; D gene: TRBD1; V gene: TRBV4-3; CDR3 protein: CASSQGDRGWETQYF; CDR3 DNA: TGCGCCAGCAGCCAAGGGGACAGGGGGTGGGAGACCCAGTACTTC
clone size: .; J gene: TRBJ2-5; D gene: TRBD2; V gene: TRBV5-4; CDR3 protein: CASSRGESGRETQYF; CDR3 DNA: TGTGCCAGCAGCCGGGGGGAGTCGGGGCGGGAGACCCAGTACTTC
clone size: .; J gene: TRBJ2-7; D gene: TRBD1; V gene: TRBV6-2/TRBV6-3; CDR3 protein: CASSKQGNYEQYF; CDR3 DNA: TGTGCCAGCAGTAAACAGGGGAACTACGAGCAGTACTTC
clone size: once; J gene: TRBJ2-3; D gene: .; V gene: TRBV5-1; CDR3 protein: CASSLEHSSTDTQYF; CDR3 DNA: TGCGCCAGCAGCTTGGAACACAGTAGCACAGATACGCAGTATTTT
clone size: few; J gene: TRBJ1-5; D gene: TRBD1; V gene: TRBV4-2; CDR3 protein: CASSQPGQGGQPQHF; CDR3 DNA: TGTGCCAGCAGCCAACCGGGACAGGGGGGTCAGCCCCAGCATTTT
clone size: .; J gene: TRBJ2-1; D gene: TRBD2; V gene: TRBV4-3; CDR3 protein: CASSPRGRGEQFF; CDR3 DNA: TGCGCCAGCAGCCCGCGGGGGAGGGGTGAGCAGTTCTTC
clone size: .; J gene: TRBJ2-3; D gene: .; V gene: TRBV2; CDR3 protein: CASRGTGKDTQYF; CDR3 DNA: TGTGCCAGCAGGGGGACTGGGAAGGATACGCAGTATTTT
clone size: .; J gene: TRBJ2-1; D gene: .; V gene: TRBV7-2; CDR3 protein: CASSFTTYNEQFF; CDR3 DNA: TGTGCCAGCAGCTTTACTACCTACAATGAGCAGTTCTTC
clone size: .; J gene: TRBJ2-5; D gene: .; V gene: TRBV6-4; CDR3 protein: CASSDDRDSLGGETQYF; CDR3 DNA: TGTGCCAGCAGTGACGACAGGGACAGTCTGGGAGGAGAGACCCAGTACTTC
clone size: .; J gene: TRBJ1-6; D gene: .; V gene: TRBV4-1; CDR3 protein: CASSQDQNSPLHF; CDR3 DNA: TGCGCCAGCAGCCAAGATCAGAATTCACCCCTCCACTTT
clone size: .; J gene: TRBJ1-5; D gene: TRBD1; V gene: TRBV4-1; CDR3 protein: CASSQVPAGGAVIQHF; CDR3 DNA: TGCGCCAGCAGCCAAGTCCCGGCAGGGGGCGCAGTCATCCAGCATTTT
clone size: .; J gene: TRBJ2-3; D gene: TRBD2; V gene: TRBV7-6; CDR3 protein: CASSLEKPSGRDTQYF; CDR3 DNA: TGTGCCAGCAGCTTAGAGAAACCCAGCGGGAGGGATACGCAGTATTTT
clone size: few; J gene: TRBJ1-5; D gene: TRBD1; V gene: TRBV2; CDR3 protein: CASSGQGANQPQHF; CDR3 DNA: TGTGCCAGCAGCGGACAGGGTGCCAATCAGCCCCAGCATTTT
clone size: few; J gene: TRBJ2-7; D gene: .; V gene: TRBV21-1; CDR3 protein: CASKKTSGGEGEQYF; CDR3 DNA: TGTGCCAGCAAGAAGACTAGCGGGGGGGAAGGGGAGCAGTACTTC
clone size: .; J gene: TRBJ2-2; D gene: .; V gene: TRBV19; CDR3 protein: CASSLGGGREAGELFF; CDR3 DNA: TGTGCCAGTAGCCTAGGTGGCGGCAGGGAAGCCGGGGAGCTGTTTTTT
clone size: few; J gene: TRBJ1-6; D gene: .; V gene: TRBV28; CDR3 protein: CASSLQGAGLNSPLHF; CDR3 DNA: TGTGCCAGCAGTTTACAGGGAGCGGGCCTAAATTCACCCCTCCACTTT
clone size: .; J gene: TRBJ2-5; D gene: TRBD1; V gene: TRBV4-3; CDR3 protein: CASSQDKGGGETQYF; CDR3 DNA: TGCGCCAGCAGCCAAGATAAAGGGGGCGGCGAGACCCAGTACTTC
clone size: .; J gene: TRBJ2-7; D gene: .; V gene: TRBV11-2; CDR3 protein: CASSSFARSGIYEQYF; CDR3 DNA: TGTGCCAGCAGCTCCTTCGCTCGTAGCGGCATATACGAGCAGTACTTC
clone size: .; J gene: TRBJ1-3; D gene: .; V gene: TRBV6-4; CDR3 protein: CASSAGTVVSSGNTIYF; CDR3 DNA: TGTGCCAGCAGCGCCGGGACTGTTGTATCCTCTGGAAACACCATATATTTT
clone size: few; J gene: TRBJ2-5; D gene: TRBD1; V gene: TRBV5-1; CDR3 protein: CASSTGTGEETQYF; CDR3 DNA: TGCGCCAGCAGCACCGGGACAGGGGAAGAGACCCAGTACTTC
clone size: .; J gene: TRBJ1-2; D gene: TRBD1; V gene: TRBV28; CDR3 protein: CASLGQHYGYTF; CDR3 DNA: TGTGCCAGCCTGGGACAGCACTATGGCTACACCTTC
clone size: .; J gene: TRBJ1-3; D gene: TRBD1; V gene: TRBV28; CDR3 protein: CASRKDRVGDTIYF; CDR3 DNA: TGTGCCAGCAGGAAGGACAGGGTAGGGGACACCATATATTTT
clone size: few; J gene: TRBJ2-6; D gene: TRBD2; V gene: TRBV7-2; CDR3 protein: CASSSATSGLNSGANVLTF; CDR3 DNA: TGTGCCAGCAGCTCAGCGACTAGCGGACTTAACTCTGGGGCCAACGTCCTGACTTTC
clone size: .; J gene: TRBJ2-1; D gene: TRBD1; V gene: TRBV29-1; CDR3 protein: CSAWTGDSEQFF; CDR3 DNA: TGCAGCGCTTGGACAGGGGACAGTGAGCAGTTCTTC
clone size: .; J gene: TRBJ2-7; D gene: .; V gene: TRBV11-2; CDR3 protein: CASSYNRQASYEQYF; CDR3 DNA: TGTGCCAGCAGCTATAATAGACAGGCAAGCTACGAGCAGTACTTC
clone size: .; J gene: TRBJ2-5; D gene: TRBD2; V gene: TRBV28; CDR3 protein: CASSISSGGLETQYF; CDR3 DNA: TGTGCCAGCAGCATATCCTCGGGGGGTCTGGAGACCCAGTACTTC
clone size: .; J gene: TRBJ1-2; D gene: .; V gene: TRBV7-2; CDR3 protein: CASSWSGGSGYGYTF; CDR3 DNA: TGTGCCAGCAGCTGGTCTGGCGGGTCCGGCTATGGCTACACCTTC
clone size: once; J gene: TRBJ2-3; D gene: TRBD2; V gene: TRBV7-3; CDR3 protein: CASSQRGGNTDTQYF; CDR3 DNA: TGTGCCAGCAGCCAGCGGGGGGGAAACACAGATACGCAGTATTTT
clone size: .; J gene: TRBJ2-4; D gene: .; V gene: TRBV5-1; CDR3 protein: CASSIQGSPDNIQYF; CDR3 DNA: TGCGCCAGCAGCATACAGGGCTCCCCCGACAACATTCAGTACTTC
clone size: .; J gene: TRBJ2-3; D gene: .; V gene: TRBV3-1/TRBV3-2; CDR3 protein: CASSLGGRQGTDTQYF; CDR3 DNA: TGTGCCAGCAGCCTAGGGGGACGGCAAGGGACAGATACGCAGTATTTT
clone size: .; J gene: TRBJ1-6; D gene: .; V gene: TRBV28; CDR3 protein: CASRVGLRGGNSPLHF; CDR3 DNA: TGTGCCAGCAGAGTAGGACTTCGAGGGGGTAATTCACCCCTCCACTTT
clone size: few; J gene: TRBJ1-2; D gene: .; V gene: TRBV6-5; CDR3 protein: CASGQQGNYGYTF; CDR3 DNA: TGTGCCAGCGGGCAACAGGGCAACTATGGCTACACCTTC
clone size: .; J gene: TRBJ2-2; D gene: TRBD1; V gene: TRBV7-2; CDR3 protein: CASSLNGPKRGPGELFF; CDR3 DNA: TGTGCCAGCAGCTTGAACGGACCTAAAAGGGGGCCCGGGGAGCTGTTTTTT
clone size: .; J gene: TRBJ1-3; D gene: .; V gene: TRBV5-1; CDR3 protein: CASSAQGSGNTIYF; CDR3 DNA: TGCGCCAGCAGCGCACAGGGATCTGGAAACACCATATATTTT
clone size: .; J gene: TRBJ2-7; D gene: .; V gene: TRBV14; CDR3 protein: CASSQDRKQEVYEQYF; CDR3 DNA: TGTGCCAGCAGCCAAGACCGGAAGCAGGAGGTCTACGAGCAGTACTTC
clone size: .; J gene: TRBJ1-1; D gene: .; V gene: TRBV2; CDR3 protein: CASSGTGMNTEAFF; CDR3 DNA: TGTGCCAGCAGTGGTACAGGCATGAACACTGAAGCTTTCTTT
clone size: .; J gene: TRBJ1-5; D gene: TRBD1; V gene: TRBV4-3; CDR3 protein: CASSQSGQGVQPQHF; CDR3 DNA: TGCGCCAGCAGCCAAAGTGGACAGGGGGTACAGCCCCAGCATTTT
clone size: .; J gene: TRBJ2-7; D gene: .; V gene: TRBV19; CDR3 protein: CASSPGAALWIEQYF; CDR3 DNA: TGTGCCAGTAGTCCAGGGGCCGCACTGTGGATTGAGCAGTACTTC
clone size: .; J gene: TRBJ2-7; D gene: TRBD1; V gene: TRBV7-8; CDR3 protein: CASSSDRAGYEQYF; CDR3 DNA: TGTGCCAGCAGCTCAGACAGGGCCGGTTACGAGCAGTACTTC
clone size: .; J gene: TRBJ2-7; D gene: .; V gene: TRBV7-3; CDR3 protein: CASSLQGNSYEQYF; CDR3 DNA: TGTGCCAGCAGCTTGCAGGGTAACTCCTACGAGCAGTACTTC
clone size: once; J gene: TRBJ2-3; D gene: .; V gene: TRBV5-1; CDR3 protein: CASSLASLTDTQYF; CDR3 DNA: TGCGCCAGCAGCTTGGCGTCCCTAACTGATACGCAGTATTTT
clone size: once; J gene: TRBJ1-2; D gene: TRBD1; V gene: TRBV28; CDR3 protein: CASSSGGLNYGYTF; CDR3 DNA: TGTGCCAGCAGTTCAGGGGGCCTTAACTATGGCTACACCTTC
clone size: .; J gene: TRBJ1-1; D gene: .; V gene: TRBV6-2/TRBV6-3; CDR3 protein: CASSKWRNTEAFF; CDR3 DNA: TGTGCCAGCAGTAAGTGGAGGAACACTGAAGCTTTCTTT
clone size: .; J gene: TRBJ2-3; D gene: .; V gene: TRBV29-1; CDR3 protein: CSVDGQSPFTDTQYF; CDR3 DNA: TGCAGCGTTGACGGACAATCCCCTTTCACAGATACGCAGTATTTT
clone size: .; J gene: TRBJ1-2; D gene: .; V gene: TRBV18; CDR3 protein: CASSPQWRDGYTF; CDR3 DNA: TGTGCCAGCTCACCACAATGGAGGGATGGCTACACCTTC
clone size: .; J gene: TRBJ2-3; D gene: .; V gene: TRBV7-2; CDR3 protein: CASSWTEGTQYF; CDR3 DNA: TGTGCCAGCAGCTGGACGGAGGGGACGCAGTATTTT
clone size: once; J gene: TRBJ1-5; D gene: TRBD1; V gene: TRBV5-3; CDR3 protein: CARSFRVTDRGPDQPQHF; CDR3 DNA: TGTGCCAGAAGCTTTCGGGTGACCGACAGGGGGCCCGATCAGCCCCAGCATTTT
clone size: few; J gene: TRBJ1-1; D gene: TRBD1; V gene: TRBV7-8; CDR3 protein: CASSTARGGRGSSEAFF; CDR3 DNA: TGTGCCAGCAGCACTGCGCGCGGAGGCAGGGGGAGTTCTGAAGCTTTCTTT
clone size: .; J gene: TRBJ1-5; D gene: .; V gene: TRBV6-6; CDR3 protein: CASSLDGGNQPQHF; CDR3 DNA: TGTGCCAGCAGCCTAGACGGAGGTAATCAGCCCCAGCATTTT
clone size: .; J gene: TRBJ1-6; D gene: TRBD1; V gene: TRBV3-1/TRBV3-2; CDR3 protein: CASSRSPGGASPLHF; CDR3 DNA: TGTGCCAGCAGTCGTAGTCCAGGGGGTGCTTCACCCCTCCACTTT
clone size: few; J gene: TRBJ2-2; D gene: TRBD2; V gene: TRBV9; CDR3 protein: CASSAGTSVAGELFF; CDR3 DNA: TGTGCCAGCAGCGCCGGGACTAGCGTGGCCGGGGAGCTGTTTTTT